The rows below give T cell receptor beta chains drawn from one sample of a study of T-cell memory formation after mild COVID-19. TCRdb re-called the 5' RACE reads through MiXCR, storing one row per CDR3 protein. This table has about 390,000 distinct CDR3 sequences, roughly 15% appearing once. Material: PBMCs or a T cell subset sorted from them (not recorded which). The receptors derive from a man between 18 and 29 years old who had mild COVID-19 (a few samples of this study predate the infection). Cell type and time point are not known. The CDR3 runs from the conserved cysteine through the conserved F or W. Fields, in order: CDR3 length, V gene, D gene, J gene, clone size, CDR3 DNA, CDR3 protein. The D gene is left open where the match is weak. Clone size is shown for a subset of rows, as once, few, many or a class of expanded clone.

14,TRBV5-6,-,TRBJ1-4,few,TGTGCCAGCAGCTTGCGCAGGGTCGGCGAAAAACTGTTTTTT,CASSLRRVGEKLFF
13,TRBV5-1,-,TRBJ2-7,-,TGCGCCAGCAGCTCCGGGGAAATCTACGAGCAGTACTTC,CASSSGEIYEQYF
15,TRBV27,-,TRBJ1-5,-,TGTGCCAGTGGCTGGGCTTTATCTAGCAATCAGCCCCAGCATTTT,CASGWALSSNQPQHF
16,TRBV7-2,-,TRBJ2-5,-,TGTGCCAGCAGCTTAGTAGTTGGCCTCGGGCAAGAGACCCAGTACTTC,CASSLVVGLGQETQYF
16,TRBV5-1,-,TRBJ2-2,-,TGCGCCAGCAGCTCCGCCCCTAGGGGAAACACCGGGGAGCTGTTTTTT,CASSSAPRGNTGELFF
15,TRBV5-1,-,TRBJ2-5,few,TGCGCCAGCAGCTTGGATGGGTGGCTTCAAGAGACCCAGTACTTC,CASSLDGWLQETQYF
18,TRBV5-1,-,TRBJ1-4,-,TGCGCCAGCAGCCGAGGCAGGACGAATGTTGCAACTAATGAAAAACTGTTTTTT,CASSRGRTNVATNEKLFF
16,TRBV11-1,TRBD1,TRBJ2-3,-,TGTGCCAGCAGCTTAGCGTCTCAGGGGGCTACAGATACGCAGTATTTT,CASSLASQGATDTQYF
14,TRBV7-8,TRBD2,TRBJ2-1,-,TGTGCCAGCAGGACGGAGCGGGGGAACAATGGGCAGTTCTTC,CASRTERGNNGQFF
15,TRBV9,-,TRBJ1-4,-,TGTGCCAGCAGCGTAGGCGGTCAGGCTAATGAAAAACTGTTTTTT,CASSVGGQANEKLFF
17,TRBV7-8,-,TRBJ2-5,few,TGTGCCAGCAGTCCCTCCCGAGGGCAGGTTGTAGCGGAGACCCAGTACTTC,CASSPSRGQVVAETQYF
14,TRBV5-1,-,TRBJ2-7,many,TGCGCCAGCAAACTCAGGAATACGGGCGACGAGCAGTACTTC,CASKLRNTGDEQYF
16,TRBV2,TRBD1,TRBJ2-7,few,TGTGCCAGCAGTGAAGTAGCCGGGACAGGGATCAACGAGCAGTACTTC,CASSEVAGTGINEQYF
17,TRBV5-1,-,TRBJ1-3,-,TGCGCCAGCAGCTCTGGCCGGGGGGGCGGCTCTGGAAACACCATATATTTT,CASSSGRGGGSGNTIYF
13,TRBV4-3,-,TRBJ2-3,few,TGCGCCAGCAGCCAAGATCAAAAGAACACGCAGTATTTT,CASSQDQKNTQYF
15,TRBV20-1,TRBD1,TRBJ2-3,-,TGCAGTGCTAGGTCTCCGACAGGGCGCACAGATACGCAGTATTTT,CSARSPTGRTDTQYF
14,TRBV4-1,-,TRBJ2-5,few,TGCGCCAGCAGCCAAGAACCCAACCAAGAGACCCAGTACTTC,CASSQEPNQETQYF
18,TRBV7-8,TRBD1,TRBJ2-2,-,TGTGCCAGCAGCCTATCTCTACGACAGGGTCGACATCCCGGGGAGCTGTTTTTT,CASSLSLRQGRHPGELFF
14,TRBV20-1,TRBD1,TRBJ2-7,few,TGCAGTGCTAGAGAACCGGGACAGGGCTACGAGCAGTACTTC,CSAREPGQGYEQYF
17,TRBV11-1,-,TRBJ2-2,-,TGTGCCAGCAGCTTAGCATGGGCGGCGTATAACACCGGGGAGCTGTTTTTT,CASSLAWAAYNTGELFF
20,TRBV4-1,TRBD2,TRBJ2-3,-,TGCGCCAGCACCAACTCTCCGGGACTAGCGACCCGCCGAACGACAGATACGCAGTATTTT,CASTNSPGLATRRTTDTQYF
14,TRBV7-7,-,TRBJ2-1,few,TGTGCCAGCAGCTCAGGACCGGCAAACAATGAGCAGTTCTTC,CASSSGPANNEQFF
13,TRBV5-1,-,TRBJ2-7,few,TGCGCCAGCAGCTTGGCTGGTTTTTACGAGCAGTACTTC,CASSLAGFYEQYF
14,TRBV25-1,-,TRBJ2-1,few,TGTGCCAGCAGTGAAACAGGGTTAAGGAATGAGCAGTTCTTC,CASSETGLRNEQFF